This T cell receptor beta chain derives from a study of blood T cell repertoires in COVID-19. At the level of the study: COVID-19 samples collected from the United States, Italy and Spain covered acute and convalescent phases. T cells, B-cell-depleted T cells, or PBMCs supplied cDNA or gDNA.

This CDR3 region has 13 residues. V lost 7 bases, J lost 2 bases, and 12 bases lay in between. Looked up from germline, CDR1 is SGHRS and CDR2 is YFSETQ. Sequencing used immunoSEQ multiplex PCR; TCRdb keeps in-frame clones, though not all of them. The table lists some 350,000 clones, over 80% of them singletons, with 5% in the top ten. The chain employs TRBV5-1 and TRBJ2-5; D may be TRBD1 (6 bases). Sample: PBMCs or T cells enriched from blood (not recorded which). The source is a man aged 30 to 45 who had recovered from COVID-19. The CDR3 nucleotides read TGCGCCAGCCAAGGACAGCAACAAGAGACCCAGTACTTC. Translating it yields CASQGQQQETQYF.